The 9 T cell receptor beta chains in this list originate from one sample, sequenced in a study of Ad26.COV2.S vaccination and SARS-CoV-2 variants. TCRdb's copy holds only in-frame clones and misses some; the assay was immunoSEQ multiplex PCR. The repertoire holds roughly 320,000 clones, with around 86% as singletons. This sample's treatment: about 20 received Ad26.COV2.S at low or high dose, single or two shots; several received placebo; per-sample allocation not given. All samples were drawn on day 63, counting from the first vaccine or placebo injection. This specimen was peripheral blood, taken in a trial of Ad26.COV2.S vaccine versus placebo. These receptors were obtained from a person between 18 and 65 years old who received the Ad26.COV2.S COVID-19 vaccine or a placebo.

V usage is TRBV4-1 and J usage is TRBJ1-6; D possibly corresponds to TRBD1 (5 bases). This CDR3 has 13 amino acids. Deletions cut 8 bases from V and 5 bases from J, with 10 bases between. Germline V gene lookup returns CDR1 MGHRA and CDR2 YSYEKL. The CDR3: CASRGEDNSPLHF. The CDR3, as DNA: TGCGCCAGCCGAGGGGAGGATAATTCACCCCTCCACTTT.

The V and J genes are TRBV10-3 and TRBJ1-1; D is uncertain. The CDR3 extends over 14 amino acids. V was shortened by 3 bases and J by 0 bases, with 8 bases between the two germline ends. Germline values: CDR1 ENHRY, CDR2 SYGVKD. The CDR3 loop reads CAISDPEMNTEAFF. The CDR3 DNA is TGTGCCATCAGTGACCCAGAGATGAACACTGAAGCTTTCTTT.

The V call is TRBV10-3, the J call TRBJ2-2; D possibly corresponds to TRBD2 (6 bases). Germline CDR1 is ENHRY and CDR2 is SYGVKD. The germline V and J ends were trimmed by 10 bases and 2 bases, with 8 bases remaining between them. The CDR3 runs to 12 residues. The CDR3 loop reads CANGLNTGELFF. CDR3 DNA: TGTGCCAACGGACTAAACACCGGGGAGCTGTTTTTT.

The gene calls are TRBV18 and TRBJ2-3; possibly TRBD1 for D (6 bases). CDR3 length: 16 residues. Looked up from germline, CDR1 is KGHSH and CDR2 is LQKENI. V lost 2 bases to trimming and J lost 2 bases, with 14 bases between them. The CDR3, as DNA: TGTGCCAGCTCACCAATTCCAGGGGCGTCCACAGATACGCAGTATTTT. It encodes CASSPIPGASTDTQYF.

V is TRBV5-6 and J is TRBJ1-2; TRBD1 matches 10 bases. This CDR3 has 14 residues. The germline V gene encodes CDR1 SGHDT and CDR2 YYEEEE. The J segment lost 3 bases and the V segment lost 4 bases, leaving 3 bases of the junction unmatched. The DNA of the CDR3 is TGTGCCAGCAGCCTCGGACAGGGGGACTATGGCTACACCTTC. This codes for CASSLGQGDYGYTF.

The genes are TRBV3-1 (or the pseudogene TRBV3-2) and TRBJ1-2; 7 bases match TRBD1. Germline values: CDR1 LGHDT, CDR2 YNNKEL (reference sequence). V dropped 1 base and J dropped 6; count of bases not matched to a gene: 20. The CDR3 runs to 19 residues. The chain's CDR3 is CASSQGRDSSCLFLNGYTF. CDR3 sequence (DNA): TGTGCCAGCAGCCAAGGTAGGGACAGCTCCTGTCTTTTTTTAAATGGCTACACCTTC.

Here the CDR3 reads CASKSSGGRTDTQYF. CDR3 DNA sequence: TGTGCCAGTAAATCTAGCGGGGGCCGCACAGATACGCAGTATTTT. The chain has TRBV19 and TRBJ2-3; 10 bases are a match to TRBD2. V was pared by 7 bases and J by 1 base, with 5 bases of the junction left unmatched. The CDR3 is 15 amino acids. Germline V gene lookup returns CDR1 LNHDA and CDR2 SQIVND (reference sequence). The entire variable domain, with the rest obtained from reference TRBV19 and TRBJ2-3, is as follows: DGGITQSPKYLFRKEGQNVTLSCEQNLNHDAMYWYRQDPGQGLRLIYYSQIVNDFQKGDIAEGYSVSREKKESFPLTVTSAQKNPTAFYLCASKSSGGRTDTQYFGPGTRLTVL.

This chain uses TRBV4-2 with TRBJ2-2, with D perhaps assigned TRBD1 or TRBD2 (5 bases each). Per the germline V gene, CDR1 is LGHNA and CDR2 is YNFKEQ. The V and J ends lost 7 bases and 1 base respectively, with 16 bases between them. The CDR3 is 16 residues long. In DNA, the CDR3 is TGTGCCAGCAACCCGGAACTGGGGGAGAACACCGGGGAGCTGTTTTTT. Encoded protein: CASNPELGENTGELFF.

The chain links TRBV4-2 to TRBJ1-2, with 8 positions matching TRBD1. Germline V gene lookup returns CDR1 LGHNA and CDR2 YNFKEQ. J was trimmed by 1 base and V by 3 bases; bases with no gene match: 7. This CDR3 comprises 16 residues. DNA of the CDR3: TGTGCCAGCAGCCAGTCGACAGGGGATGGTAACTATGGCTACACCTTC. It yields the protein CASSQSTGDGNYGYTF.